The sequence of this T cell receptor (beta chain) was determined in a study of T cell responses to AZD1222 COVID-19 vaccine. Only in-frame clones appear in the TCRdb table, and some are missing; sequencing was by immunoSEQ multiplex PCR. The repertoire holds fewer than 120,000 clones, with around 82% as singletons. This CDR3 has 14 residues. Trimming cost V 4 bases and J 1 base, with 10 bases left between them. Germline-derived CDR1 and CDR2 are LGHDT and YNNKEL (reference sequence). The sequencing here drew on peripheral blood, taken on day 0 of AZD1222 vaccination. This chain links TRBV3-1 (or the pseudogene TRBV3-2) with TRBJ1-1, with D unclear. This TCR was recovered from an adult in good health. The CDR3 loop is CASSRREGNTEAFF. The CDR3 DNA reads as TGTGCCAGCAGCCGGAGAGAGGGGAACACTGAAGCTTTCTTT.